The rows below give T cell receptor beta chains drawn from one sample of a study of CD8+ T cells in alopecia areata. Sequenced by immunoSEQ multiplex PCR; TCRdb stores in-frame clones only, minus some. The table includes 100,000 to 130,000 clones, approximately 59% detected once. Sequencing was performed on CD8+ T cells sorted from blood. The receptor source for this set is a human donor in good health. The CDR3 runs from the conserved cysteine through the conserved F or W. A D gene is named only where the DNA matches it firmly. Clone size is shown for a subset of rows, as once, few, many or a class of expanded clone.

DNA,CDR3,J,V,D,size
TGTGCCAGCAGTTTCCTCTCAGTCGTAACAGAGAACACTGAAGCTTTCTTT,CASSFLSVVTENTEAFF,TRBJ1-1,TRBV7-8,.,.
TGTGCCAGCAGCTTTGATAGCGGGGGGGCCGATGAGCAGTTCTTC,CASSFDSGGADEQFF,TRBJ2-1,TRBV7-2,TRBD2,few
TGTGCCACCAGCAGAGATCTTGAGGGTCCAGGGTATGGCTACACCTTC,CATSRDLEGPGYGYTF,TRBJ1-2,TRBV15,.,.
TGTGCCAGCAGCAACGGACAGAGCTCCTACGAGCAGTACTTC,CASSNGQSSYEQYF,TRBJ2-7,TRBV6-6,.,many
TGTGCCAGCAGTTACGTCTCGGGGGGCGGCTACGAGCAGTACTTC,CASSYVSGGGYEQYF,TRBJ2-7,TRBV6-5,.,.
TGTGCCAGCAGCGTCGGGGCCCGCACACCCCAGCATTTT,CASSVGARTPQHF,TRBJ1-5,TRBV5-6,.,.
TGTGCCAGCAGTGCTGGTGTTAGCTACAATGAGCAGTTCTTC,CASSAGVSYNEQFF,TRBJ2-1,TRBV2,.,.
TGTGCCATCAGTGAGTCGCGGCGTGGGCCAAGGGGAGATACGCAGTATTTT,CAISESRRGPRGDTQYF,TRBJ2-3,TRBV10-3,.,few
TGTGCCAGCAGCGACTCTAGCACCACCCCCGGGACCCAGTACTTC,CASSDSSTTPGTQYF,TRBJ2-5,TRBV7-9,.,.
TGCAGCGTAGGACAGCCTAGCTCCTGCGAGCAGTACTTC,CSVGQPSSCEQYF,TRBJ2-7,TRBV29-1,.,.
TGTGCCAGCAGCTTGGTAGCGGGGGCGAATGAGCAGTTCTTC,CASSLVAGANEQFF,TRBJ2-1,TRBV11-2,TRBD2,.
TGCAGCGTTGGGGGACTACTGGGGGAGACCACAGATACGCAGTATTTT,CSVGGLLGETTDTQYF,TRBJ2-3,TRBV29-1,TRBD2,few
TGTGCCAGCAGCGTAGTTTCGAACACTGAAGCTTTCTTT,CASSVVSNTEAFF,TRBJ1-1,TRBV9,.,.
TGTGCCAGTAGTATCACCCAGCGGGGTACCGAGCAGTACTTC,CASSITQRGTEQYF,TRBJ2-7,TRBV19,TRBD2,.
TGTGCCAGCAGCCCGACCTCAATACGAGACACGCAGTATTTT,CASSPTSIRDTQYF,TRBJ2-3,TRBV13,.,.
TGTGCCAGTAGTATAATGGGGGCCGGTAACGAGCAGTACTTC,CASSIMGAGNEQYF,TRBJ2-7,TRBV19,.,.
TGTGCCAGCAGCTTGGGACAGAGCAATCAGCCCCAGCATTTT,CASSLGQSNQPQHF,TRBJ1-5,TRBV7-9,TRBD1,medium-sized
TGTGCCAGCAGCTCAAGGGTTTCCTACAATGAGCAGTTCTTC,CASSSRVSYNEQFF,TRBJ2-1,TRBV9,.,.
TGTGCCAGCTCCCCCGCCGGCAGACTCTTCTCCTACGAGCAGTACTTC,CASSPAGRLFSYEQYF,TRBJ2-7,TRBV18,.,.
TGTGCTAGTGGTTTGTGGTACGAGCAGTACTTC,CASGLWYEQYF,TRBJ2-7,TRBV12-5,.,.
TGTGCCAGCAGTTACGCCAGGGGGCTTGATACGCAGTATTTT,CASSYARGLDTQYF,TRBJ2-3,TRBV6-6,TRBD1,.
TGTGCCAGCAGCTTAGGGTTGTTAAGTTCCGAGCAGTACTTC,CASSLGLLSSEQYF,TRBJ2-7,TRBV13,.,.
TGTGCCAGCAGCCAACCCGACAGGGATAAGGATACGCAGTATTTT,CASSQPDRDKDTQYF,TRBJ2-3,TRBV7-9,TRBD1,few